These 6 T cell receptor beta chains were all obtained from the same sample, sequenced in a study of blood T cell repertoires in COVID-19. Libraries were prepared by immunoSEQ multiplex PCR; TCRdb keeps only in-frame clonotypes and omits some of them. The table shows 150,000 to 200,000 clones, with roughly nine tenths occurring only once. The sample taken for sequencing was peripheral blood. The receptors here all came from a man between 70 and 80 years old with acute or convalescent COVID-19.

The CDR3 DNA reads TGTGCCAGCTCACCATTCGGGGGATCGAACACCGGGGAGCTGTTTTTT. This sequence encodes CASSPFGGSNTGELFF. V and J are TRBV18 and TRBJ2-2; the D gene is possibly TRBD2 (6 bases). The V gene's germline CDR1 is KGHSH and CDR2 LQKENI. CDR3 length: 16 residues. The ends were cut back, 2 bases at V and 0 bases at J, with 10 bases in the middle.

V usage is TRBV4-1 and J usage is TRBJ2-5; maybe TRBD1 (5 bases). Germline CDR1 reads MGHRA; CDR2 reads YSYEKL. The ends were cut back, 8 bases at V and 4 bases at J, with 20 bases in the middle. CDR3 length: 15 residues. The CDR3: CASARDLIGAETQYF. Here the CDR3 DNA reads TGCGCCAGCGCCCGCGACTTGATTGGGGCAGAGACCCAGTACTTC.

CDR3 loop: CASSLFGWRDNEQFF. The CDR3 DNA is TGTGCCAGCAGTTTATTCGGGTGGAGGGACAATGAGCAGTTCTTC. The chain links TRBV27 to TRBJ2-1, with a possible D match to TRBD2 (6 bases). This CDR3 contains 15 residues. The germline CDR1 and CDR2 sequences are MNHEY and SMNVEV (reference sequence). The ends were cut back, 1 base at V and 5 bases at J, with 12 bases in the middle.

The chain uses TRBV29-1 and TRBJ2-7, with 7 positions matching TRBD2. This CDR3 has 16 residues. Looked up from germline, CDR1 is SQVTM and CDR2 is ANQGSEA. Unmatched junction bases numbered 9, after V lost 1 base and J lost 0 bases. In DNA form, the CDR3 reads TGCAGCGTTGAAGCCCTCGGGGCTAGCGGCTCCTACGAGCAGTACTTC. This encodes CSVEALGASGSYEQYF.

This clone was counted once. The chain is built from TRBV7-9 and TRBJ2-1; D gene ambiguous. Looked up from germline, CDR1 is SEHNR and CDR2 is FQNEAQ (reference sequence). The CDR3 runs to 15 residues. V dropped 5 bases and J dropped 4 bases, with 15 bases sitting between them. The CDR3 here is CASSRPYRGYNEQFF. The CDR3 coding sequence is TGTGCCAGCAGCCGCCCCTACCGCGGATACAATGAGCAGTTCTTC.

The V call is TRBV5-4, the J call TRBJ2-1; D might be TRBD2 (6 bases). V gave up 2 bases and J gave up 5 bases, with 11 bases separating them. The CDR3 has 14 residues. From germline, CDR1 is SGHNT and CDR2 YYREEE (reference sequence). The CDR3 here is CASSFGGRNNEQFF. The CDR3 coding sequence is TGTGCCAGCAGCTTTGGGGGGAGGAACAATGAGCAGTTCTTC.